This is a list of T cell receptor beta chains from one sample in a study of tumor-infiltrating lymphocytes in oesophageal squamous cell carcinoma. TCRdb processed the PCR reads anew with MiXCR; each CDR3 protein has one entry. Of over 10,000 distinct CDR3 sequences detected, over 50% appear once; the ten largest clones hold around 25%. What was sequenced was esophageal tumor tissue. The receptors come from a male donor with esophageal squamous cell carcinoma. CDR3s include the opening cysteine and the closing phenylalanine or tryptophan. A D gene is named only where the DNA matches it firmly. Some rows mark clone size as missing; the rest say once, few, many or name a class of expanded clone.

V gene	D gene	J gene	clone size	CDR3 length	CDR3 DNA	CDR3 protein
TRBV11-3	TRBD2	TRBJ2-3	medium-sized	17	TGTGCCAGCAGCAACCTCGGGACTAGCGGGAGGCGAGATACGCAGTATTTT	CASSNLGTSGRRDTQYF
TRBV28	TRBD1	TRBJ1-2	medium-sized	16	TGTGCCGTACCCCCGGGACAGGGGACACCACTGCATGGCTACACCTTC	CAVPPGQGTPLHGYTF
TRBV28	-	TRBJ1-1	-	11	TGTGCCACCAGGGGACGCCCTGAAGCTTTCTTT	CATRGRPEAFF
TRBV6-6	TRBD1	TRBJ2-7	-	13	TGTGCCACTGGGCAGGGGGAAACAGATACGCAGTACTTC	CATGQGETDTQYF
TRBV11-1	TRBD1	TRBJ2-5	-	16	TGTGCCAGCAGCTTAGAGGGCAGGGGGCTTTTGGAGACCCAGTACTTC	CASSLEGRGLLETQYF
TRBV28	-	TRBJ1-2	-	13	TGTGCCAGCAGTGGACCTGGCGACTATGGCTACACCTTC	CASSGPGDYGYTF
TRBV7-2	-	TRBJ2-3	-	12	TGTGCCAGCAGCCATTATACAGATACGCAGTATTTT	CASSHYTDTQYF
TRBV7-2	-	TRBJ2-7	-	16	TGTGCCAGCAGCTTAAGCCCGCGAAGTACTCGGAACGAGCAGTACTTC	CASSLSPRSTRNEQYF
TRBV12-3/TRBV12-4	-	TRBJ2-7	large	13	TGTGCCAGCAGTTTAGCAGTTCGGAGGGAGCAGTACTTC	CASSLAVRREQYF
TRBV11-3	-	TRBJ2-5	medium-sized	14	TGTGCCAGCAGCCCAGCAGGGGTGGGAGAGACCCAGTACTTC	CASSPAGVGETQYF
TRBV6-1	-	TRBJ2-7	medium-sized	14	TGTGCCAGCAGTGTCGGACGGCGGAGTTCACCCCTCCACTTC	CASSVGRRSSPLHF
TRBV28	TRBD1	TRBJ2-5	few	14	TGTGCCAGCAAACACCGGGACAGGGTGGGGGAGCAGTACTTC	CASKHRDRVGEQYF
TRBV12-3/TRBV12-4	-	TRBJ2-7	medium-sized	14	TGTGCCAGCAGTTTAGGGTTGGATGGCTACGAGCAGTACTTC	CASSLGLDGYEQYF
TRBV6-6	-	TRBJ2-3	medium-sized	15	TGTGCCAGCAGTTACAGGGGGATTAGCACAGATACGCAGTATTTT	CASSYRGISTDTQYF
TRBV7-4	-	TRBJ2-6	-	15	TGTGCCAGCAGCTTAGGCCACTCTGGGGCCAACGTCCTGACTTTC	CASSLGHSGANVLTF
TRBV12-5	TRBD1	TRBJ2-4	many	19	TGTGCTAGTGGTTCGGACAGGGGGAACATGATACTAGCCAAAAACATTCAGTACTTC	CASGSDRGNMILAKNIQYF
TRBV7-3	TRBD2	TRBJ2-1	-	14	TGTGCAAGCAGCAAGACTAGCGGGAGGGATGAGCAGTTCTTC	CASSKTSGRDEQFF
TRBV7-3	-	TRBJ2-1	-	15	TGTGCCAGCAGCTTAAACCCCGGACCATACAATGAGCAGTTCTTC	CASSLNPGPYNEQFF
TRBV6-4	-	TRBJ1-6	many	14	TGTGCCAGCAGTGACGGACCAGAGGGTTCACCCCTCCACTTT	CASSDGPEGSPLHF
TRBV2	TRBD2	TRBJ2-1	few	15	TGTGCCAGCAGGGAGCGGGATGAATCCTACAATGAGCAGTTCTTC	CASRERDESYNEQFF
TRBV7-6	-	TRBJ2-1	-	15	TGTGCCAGCAGCTTAAGAGCAGACCGGTACAATGAGCAGTTCTTC	CASSLRADRYNEQFF
TRBV7-6	-	TRBJ1-1	-	12	TGTGCCAGCAGCTTCGGGAACACTGAAGCTTTCTTT	CASSFGNTEAFF
TRBV7-2	-	TRBJ2-5	-	13	TGTGCCAGCAGCTTACAGAAGAGAGAGACCCAGTACTTC	CASSLQKRETQYF
TRBV7-3	TRBD1	TRBJ2-1	-	14	TGTGCCAGCAGCTTAAGTTCAGGGGGCAATGAGCAGTTCTTC	CASSLSSGGNEQFF
TRBV7-2	-	TRBJ2-5	-	12	TGTGCCAGCAGCTTATTATACAATGAGCAGTACTTC	CASSLLYNEQYF
TRBV19	TRBD1	TRBJ2-5	-	12	TGTGCCAGTAGCGGACAGGGGGAGACCCAGTACTTC	CASSGQGETQYF
TRBV7-9	-	TRBJ2-7	-	18	TGTGCCAGCAGCGTAGGCCTTAGGAGCGACCTTTGGCCCTACGAGCAGTACTTC	CASSVGLRSDLWPYEQYF
TRBV28	-	TRBJ2-5	-	14	TGTGCCAGCGGTCCCCAAGGACGCTCGAGGACCCAGTACTTC	CASGPQGRSRTQYF
TRBV7-8	TRBD2	TRBJ2-3	-	16	TGTGCCAGCAGCTTGCCCGGGGGGGCATTCGGAGATACGCAGTATTTT	CASSLPGGAFGDTQYF